The 30 T cell receptor beta chains presented below share a single source sample, sequenced in a study of patients and donors after allogeneic stem cell transplantation. One entry per CDR3 protein, called by TCRdb with MiXCR from the RT-PCR reads. The sample includes about 160,000 distinct CDR3 sequences, roughly 30% seen only once; the top ten take under 3.5%. The sample taken for sequencing was blood, either unsorted or a sorted T cell fraction (not recorded which). These receptors were taken from a human donor who was either an allogeneic HSCT recipient or a stem cell or donor lymphocyte infusion donor (not recorded which). It is not recorded whose cells these are; they may come from a transplant donor.

V and J are TRBV7-8 and TRBJ1-2; D may be TRBD1 (6 bases). Trimming shortened V by 5 bases and J by 8 bases, and 15 bases separated the two germline ends. Per the germline V gene, CDR1 is SGHVS and CDR2 is FQNEAQ. This CDR3 contains 13 residues. CDR3 loop: CASSRPGERGYTF. Written as DNA, the CDR3 is TGTGCCAGCAGCCGACCAGGGGAAAGGGGCTACACCTTC.

The V call is TRBV5-1, the J call TRBJ2-5; D not certain. Trimming removed 2 bases from V and 3 bases from J, with 11 bases in between. The CDR3 spans 14 residues. Germline CDR1 and CDR2: SGHRS and YFSETQ. CDR3 loop: CASSFGQVEETQYF. The CDR3, as DNA: TGCGCCAGCAGCTTCGGTCAGGTGGAAGAGACCCAGTACTTC.

The J gene is TRBJ2-7, the V gene TRBV6-5; D perhaps matches TRBD1 (5 bases). CDR1 MNHEY and CDR2 SVGAGI come from the germline V gene. This CDR3 comprises 16 residues. With 0 bases removed from V and 3 bases from J, the gap between germline ends came to 15 bases. CDR3 loop: CASSYSSGAGIYEQYF. The CDR3 DNA follows: TGTGCCAGCAGTTACTCGAGTGGGGCAGGGATCTACGAGCAGTACTTC.

The rearrangement joins TRBV29-1 to TRBJ2-7, with D tentatively TRBD1 (7 bases). CDR1 and CDR2 (germline): SQVTM, ANQGSEA. Trimming removed 5 bases at V and 0 bases at J, with 17 bases between. CDR3 length equals 15 residues. The DNA for the CDR3 is TGCAGCGTTATTGGACAGGAGGGATACTCCTACGAGCAGTACTTC. As protein: CSVIGQEGYSYEQYF.

CDR3 sequence: CASGEAQETQYF. For the CDR3, the DNA is TGCGCCAGTGGGGAGGCCCAAGAGACCCAGTACTTC. The chain is built from TRBV10-2 and TRBJ2-5, with a tentative D call TRBD2 (6 bases). This CDR3 has 12 amino acids. V was shortened by 9 bases and J by 1 base, with 9 bases between the two germline ends. Germline values: CDR1 WSHSY, CDR2 SAAADI.

The rearrangement uses TRBV20-1 and TRBJ1-2, with D uncertain. The CDR3 runs to 11 residues. CDR1 and CDR2 from the germline V gene are DFQATT and SNEGSKA (reference sequence). V lost 8 bases and J lost 4, with 11 bases in between. CDR3 sequence: CSPRAGYGYTF. The CDR3 DNA reads TGCAGTCCCCGGGCAGGCTATGGCTACACCTTC.

This clonotype was detected only a few times. This chain joins TRBV29-1 and TRBJ2-1; D is unclear. The CDR3 has 15 amino acids. Germline V gene data show CDR1 as SQVTM and CDR2 as ANQGSEA. With 3 bases removed from V and 1 base from J, the gap between germline ends came to 13 bases. The CDR3 region has the DNA TGCAGCGTTGAGTCCAGCAAACGGTCCTACAATGAGCAGTTCTTC. Encoded protein: CSVESSKRSYNEQFF.

The chain carries TRBV11-2 and TRBJ1-2; a weak D match, TRBD1 (5 bases). Trimming removed 0 bases from V and 4 bases from J, with 12 bases in between. Germline CDR1 SGHAT, CDR2 FQNNGV. The CDR3 length is 15 residues. The CDR3 loop reads CASSLEAGRRYGYTF. The CDR3, as DNA: TGTGCCAGCAGCTTAGAGGCAGGGCGACGCTATGGCTACACCTTC. Based on the CDR3 plus reference TRBV11-2 and TRBJ1-2, the full variable domain is EAGVAQSPRYKIIEKRQSVAFWCNPISGHATLYWYQQILGQGPKLLIQFQNNGVVDDSQLPKDRFSAERLKGVDSTLKIQPAKLEDSAVYLCASSLEAGRRYGYTFGSGTRLTVV.

This clonotype has a handful of counts. J is TRBJ2-3 and V is TRBV4-3, with TRBD2 matching 10 bases. The CDR3 has 18 amino acids. In germline, CDR1 is LGHNA, CDR2 YSLEER. V lost 0 bases and J lost 2; bases outside the gene matches: 8. The chain's CDR3 is CASSQDWASGGFTDTQYF. DNA of the CDR3: TGCGCCAGCAGCCAAGATTGGGCTAGCGGGGGTTTCACAGATACGCAGTATTTT.

This clonotype showed up just a few times. CDR3 nucleotides: TGTGCCAGCTCACCGGTTGGTCCCAACAGTCAGCCCCAGCATTTT. This translates into CASSPVGPNSQPQHF. This chain connects TRBV18 to TRBJ1-5, with D unresolved. Germline V gene lookup returns CDR1 KGHSH and CDR2 LQKENI. The CDR3 contains 15 residues. With 3 bases removed from V and 6 bases from J, the gap between germline ends came to 15 bases.

CDR3: CASSEVGGLAGGAHEQYF. The CDR3 nucleotides read TGTGCCAGCAGTGAAGTCGGTGGGCTAGCGGGAGGCGCCCACGAGCAGTACTTC. V is TRBV6-1 and J is TRBJ2-7; TRBD2 matches at 11 bases. V lost 1 base, J lost 5 bases, and 13 bases stayed unmatched. CDR3 length equals 18 residues. Germline assignment: CDR1 MNHNS and CDR2 SASEGT.

The V gene is TRBV4-1, the J gene TRBJ2-1; 9 bases match TRBD1. The J segment lost 8 bases and the V segment lost 0 bases, leaving 8 bases of the junction unmatched. The CDR3 runs 16 residues. CDR1 and CDR2 (germline): MGHRA, YSYEKL. Written as DNA, the CDR3 is TGCGCCAGCAGCCAAGATCACAGGGGGCTAGGGGATGAGCAGTTCTTC. This gives the protein CASSQDHRGLGDEQFF.

Here the CDR3 reads CASSPLVFTDTQYF. CDR3 bases: TGTGCCAGCAGTCCACTAGTCTTTACGGATACGCAGTATTTT. The V gene is TRBV12-3 or TRBV12-4, the J gene TRBJ2-3, with D perhaps matching TRBD2 (5 bases). This CDR3 contains 14 residues. Deletions cut 5 bases from V and 6 bases from J, with 15 bases between.

Here the CDR3 DNA reads TGTGCCAGCAGCTTAGTAGCGGCTAGCACAGATACGCAGTATTTT. It is translated as CASSLVAASTDTQYF. The genes are TRBV7-2 and TRBJ2-3; a possible D gene is TRBD2 (6 bases). The V gene's germline CDR1 is SGHTA and CDR2 FQGNSA. The CDR3 runs to 15 residues. Deletions cut 1 base from V and 0 bases from J, with 8 bases between.

V usage is TRBV6-5 and J usage is TRBJ2-1; 15 bases agree with TRBD2. With 2 bases clipped from V and 12 bases from J, the junction kept 11 bases outside the gene matches. This CDR3 is 17 amino acids long. Germline CDR1 reads MNHEY; CDR2 reads SVGAGI. This CDR3 is CASSYGLTGLAGGVQFF. The CDR3 DNA is TGTGCCAGCAGTTACGGTCTCACGGGACTAGCGGGAGGAGTGCAGTTCTTC.

There are a few counts of this clonotype. CDR3 region: CASSEGPANYGYTF. The CDR3 coding sequence is TGTGCCAGCTCAGAGGGGCCAGCTAACTATGGCTACACCTTC. The chain has TRBV18 and TRBJ1-2; a weak D match, TRBD1 (5 bases). CDR3 length: 14 amino acids. V was pared by 5 bases and J by 0 bases, with 10 bases between. Germline lookup yields CDR1 KGHSH and CDR2 LQKENI.

This clonotype was seen at least ten times. The chain's CDR3 is CSVVRDRRSYNSPLHF. CDR3 nucleotide sequence: TGCAGCGTCGTAAGGGACAGGAGGTCCTATAATTCACCCCTCCACTTT. The rearrangement joins TRBV29-1 to TRBJ1-6, with 8 nucleotides matching TRBD1. Losses at the gene ends were 6 bases for V and 1 base for J; bases not matched to a gene: 8. Germline assignment: CDR1 SQVTM and CDR2 ANQGSEA. The CDR3 contains 16 residues.

This clonotype was counted at least ten times. The chain recombines TRBV6-2 or TRBV6-3 with TRBJ1-1, with unresolved D. V gave up 7 bases and J gave up 7 bases, with 16 bases separating them. The V gene's germline CDR1 is MNHEY and CDR2 SVGEGT. This CDR3 has 13 residues. The CDR3 DNA follows: TGTGCCAGCAACACTGGACGTCTGTTTGAAGCTTTCTTT. It specifies CASNTGRLFEAFF.

V usage is TRBV11-2 and J usage is TRBJ1-1; D not certain. The CDR3 loop spans 20 amino acids. CDR1 is SGHAT and CDR2 is FQNNGV in the germline V gene. The V gene lost 0 bases and the J gene lost 1 base, with 24 bases spanning the gap. CDR3 nucleotide sequence: TGTGCCAGCAGCTTAGAACTTGGGCGGAGGCCTAGGGCGGGGAACACTGAAGCTTTCTTT. Its protein is CASSLELGRRPRAGNTEAFF.

The table lists this clonotype with a few counts. The gene calls are TRBV6-5 and TRBJ2-3, with 8 bases fitting TRBD2. The CDR3 totals 16 residues. Per germline, CDR1 MNHEY and CDR2 SVGAGI. J was trimmed by 1 base and V by 5 bases; bases with no gene match: 8. The CDR3 here is CASSISSGSGTDTQYF. CDR3 coding DNA: TGTGCCAGCAGTATCTCTAGCGGGTCTGGCACAGATACGCAGTATTTT.

This clonotype was detected only a few times. At one of its ends the junction is not consistent with the germline gene, which may arise from a read error. The rearrangement uses TRBV5-1 and TRBJ2-5; 10 nucleotides match TRBD1. Germline V gives CDR1 SGHRS, CDR2 YFSETQ. The CDR3 totals 14 residues. The CDR3 sequence is CASSLGTGEETQYF. CDR3 DNA: TGCGCTAGCAGCTTAGGGACAGGGGAGGAGACCCAGTACTTC.

This sequence joins TRBV10-3 and TRBJ2-7; D is ambiguous. V was trimmed by 1 base and J by 4 bases, leaving 8 bases between them. CDR3 size: 13 residues. Looked up from germline, CDR1 is ENHRY and CDR2 is SYGVKD. CDR3 amino acids: CAISEYPGYEQYF. CDR3 nucleotide sequence: TGTGCCATCAGTGAGTACCCGGGTTACGAGCAGTACTTC.

The V gene is TRBV6-5, the J gene TRBJ2-7; possibly TRBD2 for D (6 bases). The CDR3 has 15 residues. CDR1 is MNHEY, CDR2 SVGAGI, per germline. Trimming removed 10 bases from V and 5 bases from J, with 24 bases in between. The CDR3 coding sequence is TGTGCCACCAACAAGCCTGGCGGGGCCTGGAACGAGCAGTACTTC. Its protein product is CATNKPGGAWNEQYF.

There are a few counts of this clonotype. The V call is TRBV5-1, the J call TRBJ2-2; D call uncertain. Trimming cost V 2 bases and J 2 bases, with 1 base left between them. CDR3 length: 12 residues. From germline, CDR1 is SGHRS and CDR2 YFSETQ. CDR3 loop: CASSFNTGELFF. DNA of the CDR3: TGCGCCAGCAGCTTTAACACCGGGGAGCTGTTTTTT.

This clonotype occurred a few times. V is TRBV4-2 and J is TRBJ2-7, with D possibly being TRBD2 (5 bases). V gave up 1 base and J gave up 0 bases, with 13 bases separating them. Germline-derived CDR1 and CDR2 are LGHNA and YNFKEQ. The CDR3 has 16 amino acids. The chain's CDR3 is CASSQGLYGDSYEQYF. The CDR3 nucleotides read TGTGCCAGCAGCCAAGGACTATACGGCGACTCCTACGAGCAGTACTTC.

The chain recombines TRBV12-3 or TRBV12-4 with TRBJ2-1; D not certain. The germline V and J ends were trimmed by 2 bases and 10 bases, with 12 bases remaining between them. This CDR3 has 13 amino acids. The DNA for the CDR3 is TGTGCCAGCAGTTTAAGACCCCCCAGCGAGCAGTTCTTC. Its protein is CASSLRPPSEQFF.

The V gene is TRBV29-1, the J gene TRBJ2-1, with 7 bases aligning to TRBD2. V lost 6 bases and J lost 6; bases outside the gene matches: 11. CDR1 and CDR2 (germline): SQVTM, ANQGSEA. The CDR3 runs to 14 residues. The DNA for the CDR3 is TGCAGCGTCCGGGGGGTGACGTCCCGCAATGAGCAGTTCTTC. It encodes CSVRGVTSRNEQFF.

This clonotype came up a few times. The chain recombines TRBV6-2 or TRBV6-3 with TRBJ1-6; unclear D gene. CDR1 is MNHEY, CDR2 SVGEGT, per germline. Trimming pared 2 bases from V and 10 bases from J, leaving 18 bases between. The CDR3 spans 16 residues. In DNA form, the CDR3 reads TGTGCCAGCAGTTACCTCTGGAGGGCAGAGAAATCACCCCTCCACTTT. Translated: CASSYLWRAEKSPLHF.

V usage is TRBV6-6 and J usage is TRBJ2-5, with 12 bases fitting TRBD2. V was clipped by 2 bases and J by 3 bases; unmatched bases: 4. The CDR3 covers 16 residues. Germline CDR1 is MNHNY and CDR2 is SVGAGI (reference sequence). The chain's CDR3 is CASSYLASGREETQYF. CDR3 sequence (DNA): TGTGCCAGCAGTTACCTGGCTAGCGGGAGGGAAGAGACCCAGTACTTC.

The chain links TRBV4-2 to TRBJ1-1; 11 bases line up with TRBD1. Germline V CDR1 and CDR2: LGHNA, YNFKEQ. Germline trimming cut 7 bases from V and 4 bases from J; bases unmatched to any gene: 5. The CDR3 totals 14 residues. In DNA, the CDR3 is TGTGCCAGCACCCCCGGGACAGGGGGCACTGAAGCTTTCTTT. Translation: CASTPGTGGTEAFF.